This entry lists 14 T cell receptor beta chains sequenced from one sample in a study of T cell repertoires in cytomegalovirus infection. TCRdb called the reads again in MiXCR, with one record for every CDR3 protein. This table holds about 530,000 distinct CDR3 sequences, around a quarter found once. Material for sequencing was PBMCs. These receptors all stem from a human donor in good health (CMV status not recorded). Some clones in this sample may be carry-over from other donors' samples.

The chain couples TRBV30 to TRBJ2-1; D perhaps matches TRBD2 (6 bases). Trimming shortened V by 3 bases and J by 7 bases, and 13 bases separated the two germline ends. Per the germline V gene, CDR1 is GTSNPN and CDR2 is SVGIG (reference sequence). This CDR3 is 13 amino acids long. The CDR3 coding sequence is TGTGCCTGGAGCCGGGAGAACGGGAATGAGCAGTTCTTC. It translates to CAWSRENGNEQFF.

This clonotype has just a few counts. The V call is TRBV29-1, the J call TRBJ1-1; 9 nucleotides match TRBD1. Trimming took 5 bases from V and 3 from J; bases not matched to a gene: 7. Germline CDR1 reads SQVTM; CDR2 reads ANQGSEA. This CDR3 region has 14 residues. CDR3 in DNA: TGCAGCGTTACGACAGGGGGTGTCTACACTGAAGCTTTCTTT. This encodes CSVTTGGVYTEAFF.

This clonotype was found a few times. The CDR3 sequence: CASSQDPQGVEAFF. The CDR3 nucleotides read TGCGCCAGCAGCCAAGATCCACAGGGGGTTGAAGCTTTCTTT. V usage is TRBV4-3 and J usage is TRBJ1-1, with 8 nucleotides matching TRBD1. Germline V CDR1 and CDR2: LGHNA, YSLEER. J was trimmed by 7 bases and V by 0 bases; bases with no gene match: 4. The CDR3 contains 14 residues.

This chain links TRBV12-3 or TRBV12-4 with TRBJ1-1; D is undetermined. With 3 bases removed from V and 5 bases from J, the gap between germline ends came to 10 bases. The CDR3 contains 13 residues. CDR3 DNA: TGTGCCAGCAGTTTCGAGGGAACGACTGAAGCTTTCTTT. Translation gives CASSFEGTTEAFF.

This rearrangement joins TRBV7-6 to TRBJ2-7, with 7 bases fitting TRBD2. V lost 5 bases, J lost 4 bases, and 14 bases stayed unmatched. CDR3 length equals 16 residues. Germline V gene lookup returns CDR1 SGHVS and CDR2 FNYEAQ. CDR3 in DNA: TGTGCCAGCAGCCACGCGCGTACGGGGGGTCGGTACGAGCAGTACTTC. Translating gives CASSHARTGGRYEQYF.

The V call is TRBV12-3 or TRBV12-4, the J call TRBJ2-2, with 8 bases matching TRBD2. This CDR3 is built from 16 residues. V was pared by 1 base and J by 6 bases, with 7 bases of the junction left unmatched. Here the CDR3 reads CASSLVLSGSPGELFF. In DNA form, the CDR3 reads TGTGCCAGCAGTTTAGTTCTGAGCGGGAGCCCCGGGGAGCTGTTTTTT.

V and J are TRBV7-6 and TRBJ2-7; D gene ambiguous. The CDR3 runs to 12 residues. Trimming cost V 5 bases and J 3 bases, with 8 bases left between them. Per germline, CDR1 SGHVS and CDR2 FNYEAQ. The CDR3 bases are TGTGCCAGCAGCACTAACATCTACGAGCAGTACTTC. Protein: CASSTNIYEQYF.

This clonotype appeared a few times. The chain carries TRBV29-1 and TRBJ2-1, with 7 bases identical to TRBD2. The CDR3 consists of 14 residues. J was trimmed by 8 bases and V by 1 base; bases with no gene match: 8. Germline-derived CDR1 and CDR2 are SQVTM and ANQGSEA. The CDR3 loop reads CSVEVAGVGDEQFF. The CDR3 region has the DNA TGCAGCGTTGAAGTCGCGGGAGTAGGCGATGAGCAGTTCTTC.

This clonotype showed up just a few times. The chain uses TRBV7-2 and TRBJ2-6; 13 bases are shared with TRBD2. The V segment lost 11 bases and the J segment 3 bases; nucleotides outside the gene matches: 7. Looked up from germline, CDR1 is SGHTA and CDR2 is FQGNSA. CDR3 length equals 16 residues. Here the CDR3 reads CAGRLAGGDGANVLTF. The CDR3 DNA is TGTGCCGGACGACTAGCGGGAGGTGATGGGGCCAACGTCCTGACTTTC.

This clonotype was recorded at least ten times. The V call is TRBV7-2, the J call TRBJ1-4; D ambiguous. This CDR3 is built from 14 residues. V shed 2 bases and J shed 6 bases, with 10 bases lying between them. Germline V CDR1 and CDR2: SGHTA, FQGNSA. The chain's CDR3 is CASSLIVGDEKLFF. As DNA, the CDR3 is TGTGCCAGCAGCTTAATCGTCGGAGATGAAAAACTGTTTTTT.

This clonotype was counted only a few times. The chain couples TRBV7-8 to TRBJ2-7; TRBD2 matches at 13 bases. The junction had 6 bases not matched to a gene; V was cut back by 1 base and J by 6 bases. The CDR3 totals 16 residues. Germline V gene lookup returns CDR1 SGHVS and CDR2 FQNEAQ. CDR3 amino acids: CASSLGTSGSNSEQYF. CDR3 sequence (DNA): TGTGCCAGCAGCTTAGGGACTAGCGGGAGTAACTCCGAGCAGTACTTC.

The V and J genes are TRBV28 and TRBJ2-1; D may be TRBD1 or TRBD2 (5 bases each). Germline V gives CDR1 MDHEN, CDR2 SYDVKM. V lost 6 bases, J lost 10 bases, and 16 bases lay in between. CDR3 length equals 13 residues. The CDR3 region is CASRGVRRSEQFF. CDR3 DNA: TGTGCCAGCAGGGGGGTGAGGCGGTCAGAGCAGTTCTTC.

This clonotype has only a few counts. This chain links TRBV4-1 with TRBJ2-7, with D possibly TRBD2 on 5 matching bases. There are 14 residues in the CDR3. Trimming took off 0 bases at V and 5 bases at J, with 11 bases between the two ends. Germline-derived CDR1 and CDR2 are MGHRA and YSYEKL. CDR3 residues: CASSQEGLADEQYF. The CDR3, as DNA: TGCGCCAGCAGCCAAGAAGGGCTAGCTGACGAGCAGTACTTC.

This sequence joins TRBV5-1 and TRBJ2-3, with 10 bases that match TRBD2. Looked up from germline, CDR1 is SGHRS and CDR2 is YFSETQ. J was trimmed by 1 base and V by 5 bases; bases with no gene match: 13. CDR3 length equals 18 residues. DNA for the CDR3: TGCGCCAGCAGAAGCGGGAGGGACAACATGGTCGGCACAGATACGCAGTATTTT. Amino acids: CASRSGRDNMVGTDTQYF. Drawing the rest from reference TRBV5-1 and TRBJ2-3, the complete variable domain is KAGVTQTPRYLIKTRGQQVTLSCSPISGHRSVSWYQQTPGQGLQFLFEYFSETQRNKGNFPGRFSGRQFSNSRSEMNVSTLELGDSALYLCASRSGRDNMVGTDTQYFGPGTRLTVL.